These 6 T cell receptor beta chains came from one sample sequenced in a study of persistence of HIV-infected CD4 T cells. Stimulation used about 10 ug/mL lysate from CMV-infected fibroblasts. Sorting selected CD4+ T cells upregulating both CD40 ligand and CD69. The immunoSEQ assay was version 4, run in survey mode. Sequencing was performed with immunoSEQ multiplex PCR; in TCRdb, only in-frame clones are kept and a portion is missing. The repertoire has roughly 13,000 clones, approximately 71% of them found once; the top ten carry 17%. These TCRs' antigens remain unknown. Source: CD4+ T cells sorted from PBMCs after 18-hour stimulation, taken from a patient who received antiretroviral therapy. All receptors come from an adult man with HIV who was CMV-seropositive.

V usage is TRBV30 and J usage is TRBJ2-7, with D possibly TRBD1 on 6 matching bases. This CDR3 contains 11 residues. V was clipped by 5 bases and J by 7 bases, with 12 bases between them. Germline loops: CDR1 GTSNPN, CDR2 SVGIG (reference sequence). CDR3 nucleotide sequence: TGTGCCTGGGCAGGGGCCACAGAGCAGTACTTC. It translates to CAWAGATEQYF.

The V call is TRBV18, the J call TRBJ2-7; 10 positions agree with TRBD1. The CDR3 is 15 residues long. V lost 4 bases to trimming and J lost 7 bases; unmatched junction nucleotides: 10. In germline, CDR1 is KGHSH, CDR2 LQKENI. The CDR3 coding sequence is TGTGCCAGCTCACTACCGGGACAGGGGTTTTTGGAGCAGTACTTC. Encoded protein: CASSLPGQGFLEQYF.

This sequence joins TRBV9 and TRBJ2-3; 11 nucleotides line up with TRBD2. The CDR3 has 18 amino acids. Germline assignment: CDR1 SGDLS and CDR2 YYNGEE. Trimming took 3 bases from V and 0 from J; bases not matched to a gene: 9. CDR3 in DNA: TGTGCCAGCAGCGCCACTAGCGGGGGCCTAACGAGCACAGATACGCAGTATTTT. The encoded protein is CASSATSGGLTSTDTQYF.

This clone counts as large. The same CDR3 can be traced to other DNA sequences in this sample. The J gene is TRBJ1-4, the V gene TRBV6-5, with a possible D match to TRBD1 (5 bases). Germline values: CDR1 MNHEY, CDR2 SVGAGI. This CDR3 has 14 residues. V was pared by 2 bases and J by 4 bases, with 8 bases between. CDR3 residues: CASSYRGGNEKLFF. CDR3 sequence (DNA): TGTGCCAGCAGTTACCGGGGCGGTAATGAAAAACTGTTTTTT.

The chain employs TRBV3-1 (or the pseudogene TRBV3-2) and TRBJ1-5, with TRBD1 as a possible D gene (6 bases). The ends were cut back, 1 base at V and 4 bases at J, with 11 bases in the middle. The CDR3 is 15 residues long. CDR1 is LGHDT and CDR2 is YNNKEL in the germline V gene (reference sequence). The CDR3 is CASSQAGVGNQPQHF. CDR3 nucleotide sequence: TGTGCCAGCAGCCAAGCAGGGGTAGGGAATCAGCCCCAGCATTTT.

The genes are TRBV18 and TRBJ2-1; 8 bases fit TRBD1. There are 15 residues in the CDR3. Germline CDR1 is KGHSH and CDR2 is LQKENI. The J segment lost 7 bases and the V segment lost 2 bases, leaving 7 bases of the junction unmatched. CDR3 loop: CASSPSQGAANEQFF. In DNA form, the CDR3 reads TGTGCCAGCTCACCATCTCAGGGGGCGGCTAATGAGCAGTTCTTC.